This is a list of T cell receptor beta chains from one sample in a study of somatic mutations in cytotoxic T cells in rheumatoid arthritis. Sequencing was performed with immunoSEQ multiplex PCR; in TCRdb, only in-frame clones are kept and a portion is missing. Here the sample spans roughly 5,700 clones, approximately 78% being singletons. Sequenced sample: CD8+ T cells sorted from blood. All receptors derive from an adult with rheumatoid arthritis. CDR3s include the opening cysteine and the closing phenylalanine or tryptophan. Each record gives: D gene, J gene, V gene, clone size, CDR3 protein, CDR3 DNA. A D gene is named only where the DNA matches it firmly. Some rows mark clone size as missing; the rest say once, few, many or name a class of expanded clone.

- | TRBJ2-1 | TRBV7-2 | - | CASTITGLATNEQFF | TGTGCCAGCACCATTACGGGACTGGCTACAAATGAGCAGTTCTTC
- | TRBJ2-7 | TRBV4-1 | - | CASSPLAESYEQYF | TGCGCCAGCAGCCCATTGGCGGAATCCTACGAGCAGTACTTC
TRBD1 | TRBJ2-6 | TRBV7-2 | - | CASSTQGVFGANVLTF | TGTGCCAGCAGCACACAGGGGGTCTTTGGGGCCAACGTCCTGACTTTC
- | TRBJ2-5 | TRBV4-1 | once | CASSQGGLLGETQYF | TGCGCCAGTAGCCAAGGAGGACTACTTGGGGAGACCCAGTACTTC
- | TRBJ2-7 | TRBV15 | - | CATSRDTYEQYF | TGTGCCACCAGCAGGGATACCTACGAGCAGTACTTC
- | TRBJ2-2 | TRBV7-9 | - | CASPFPGPGELFF | TGTGCCAGCCCCTTCCCGGGGCCCGGGGAGCTGTTTTTT
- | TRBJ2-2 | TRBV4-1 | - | CASSQDPQNTGELFF | TGCGCCAGCAGCCAAGACCCCCAGAACACCGGGGAGCTGTTTTTT
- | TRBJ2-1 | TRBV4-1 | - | CASSGLGYNEQFF | TGCGCCAGCAGCGGGCTGGGCTACAATGAGCAGTTCTTC
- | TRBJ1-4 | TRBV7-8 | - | CASSSTVTNEKLFF | TGTGCCAGCAGCTCCACGGTAACTAATGAAAAACTGTTTTTT
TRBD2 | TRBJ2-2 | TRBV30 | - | CAWSEGREVNTGELFF | TGTGCCTGGAGTGAGGGGCGGGAGGTGAACACCGGGGAGCTGTTTTTT
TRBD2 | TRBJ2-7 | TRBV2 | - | CASSALSGLAGDEQYF | TGTGCCAGCAGTGCTCTTTCGGGGCTAGCGGGAGACGAGCAGTACTTC
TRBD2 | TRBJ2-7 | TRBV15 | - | CATSSQRLAGGSAYEQYF | TGTGCCACCAGCAGCCAACGACTAGCGGGAGGGTCGGCCTACGAGCAGTACTTC
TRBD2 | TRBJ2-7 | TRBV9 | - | CASSVGGSAYEQYF | TGTGCCAGCAGCGTGGGCGGGAGTGCCTACGAGCAGTACTTC
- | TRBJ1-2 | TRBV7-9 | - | CASSNRELVYGYTF | TGTGCCAGCAGCAACAGGGAGTTAGTCTATGGCTACACCTTC
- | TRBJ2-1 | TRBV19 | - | CASLQHNEQFF | TGTGCCAGTTTACAGCACAATGAGCAGTTCTTC
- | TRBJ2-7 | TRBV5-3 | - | CARSLLMLAQGSASYEQYF | TGTGCCAGAAGCTTGCTCATGTTAGCGCAAGGGAGTGCTTCCTACGAGCAGTACTTC
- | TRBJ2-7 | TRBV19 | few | CASSISGPTYEQYF | TGTGCCAGTAGTATTTCGGGACCCACCTACGAGCAGTACTTC
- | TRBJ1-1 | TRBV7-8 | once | CASSLAGWTEAFF | TGTGCCAGCAGCTTAGCAGGGTGGACTGAAGCTTTCTTT
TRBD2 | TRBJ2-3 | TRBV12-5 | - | CASGFSPEREGTDTQYF | TGTGCTAGTGGTTTCTCTCCCGAGCGGGAGGGCACAGATACGCAGTATTTT
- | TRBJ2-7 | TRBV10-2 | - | CASSESWGPYEQYF | TGCGCCAGCAGTGAGTCATGGGGCCCCTACGAGCAGTACTTC
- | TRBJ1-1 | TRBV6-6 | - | CASSYGDSNTEAFF | TGTGCCAGCAGTTACGGGGACTCGAACACTGAAGCTTTCTTT
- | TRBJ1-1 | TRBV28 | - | CASSLPDLLGGNTEAFF | TGTGCCAGCAGTTTACCCGACCTCCTAGGGGGGAACACTGAAGCTTTCTTT
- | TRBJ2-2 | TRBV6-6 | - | CASSDTGELFF | TGTGCCAGCAGTGACACCGGGGAGCTGTTTTTT
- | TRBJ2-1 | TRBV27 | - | CASRAGHGGVLWGNEQFF | TGTGCCAGCAGGGCGGGACATGGGGGGGTTCTGTGGGGCAATGAGCAGTTCTTC